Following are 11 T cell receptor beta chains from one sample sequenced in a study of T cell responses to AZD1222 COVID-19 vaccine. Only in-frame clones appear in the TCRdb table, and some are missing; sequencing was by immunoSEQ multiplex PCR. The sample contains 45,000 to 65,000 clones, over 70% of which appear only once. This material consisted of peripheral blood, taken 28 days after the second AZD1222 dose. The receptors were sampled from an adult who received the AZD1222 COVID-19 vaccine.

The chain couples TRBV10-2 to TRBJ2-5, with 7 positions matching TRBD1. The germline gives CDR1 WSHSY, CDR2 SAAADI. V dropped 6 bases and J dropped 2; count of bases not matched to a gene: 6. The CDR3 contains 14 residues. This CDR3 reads CASRVDRVQETQYF. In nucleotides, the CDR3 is TGCGCCAGCAGGGTAGACAGGGTACAAGAGACCCAGTACTTC.

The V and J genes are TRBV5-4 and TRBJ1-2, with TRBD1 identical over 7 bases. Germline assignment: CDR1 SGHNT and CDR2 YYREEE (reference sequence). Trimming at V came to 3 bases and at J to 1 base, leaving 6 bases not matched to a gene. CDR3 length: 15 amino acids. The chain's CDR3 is CASSSARDSNYGYTF. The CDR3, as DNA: TGTGCCAGCAGCTCAGCTCGGGACAGTAACTATGGCTACACCTTC.

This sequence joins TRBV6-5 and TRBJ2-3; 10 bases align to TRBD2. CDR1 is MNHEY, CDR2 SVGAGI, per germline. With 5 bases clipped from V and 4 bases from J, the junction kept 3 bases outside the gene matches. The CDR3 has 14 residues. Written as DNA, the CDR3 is TGTGCCAGCAGTAAACTAGCGGGGCCAGATACGCAGTATTTT. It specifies CASSKLAGPDTQYF.

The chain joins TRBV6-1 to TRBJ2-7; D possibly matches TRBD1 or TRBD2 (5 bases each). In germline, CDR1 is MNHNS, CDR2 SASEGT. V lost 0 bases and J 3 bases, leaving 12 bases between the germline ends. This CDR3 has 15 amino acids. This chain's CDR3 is CASSEARGANYEQYV. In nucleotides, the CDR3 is TGTGCCAGCAGTGAAGCGCGAGGGGCGAACTACGAGCAGTACGTC.

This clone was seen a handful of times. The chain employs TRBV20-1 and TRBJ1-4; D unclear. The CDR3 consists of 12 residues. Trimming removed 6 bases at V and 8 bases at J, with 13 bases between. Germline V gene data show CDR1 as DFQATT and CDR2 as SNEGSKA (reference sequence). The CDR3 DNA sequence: TGCAGTGCAAGTCTCGTACGGGAAAAACTGTTTTTT. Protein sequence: CSASLVREKLFF.

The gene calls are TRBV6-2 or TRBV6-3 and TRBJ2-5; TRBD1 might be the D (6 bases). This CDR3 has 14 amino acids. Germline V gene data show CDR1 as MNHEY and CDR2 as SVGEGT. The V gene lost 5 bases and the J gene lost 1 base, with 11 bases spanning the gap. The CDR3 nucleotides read TGTGCCAGCAGTAAAGGACAGTCCCAAGAGACCCAGTACTTC. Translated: CASSKGQSQETQYF.

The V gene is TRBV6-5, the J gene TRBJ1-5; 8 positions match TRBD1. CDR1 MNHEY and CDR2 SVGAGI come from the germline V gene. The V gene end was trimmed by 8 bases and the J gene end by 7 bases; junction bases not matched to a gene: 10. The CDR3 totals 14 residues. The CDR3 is CASRGSGGGQPQHF. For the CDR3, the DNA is TGTGCCAGCCGGGGGTCAGGGGGCGGGCAGCCCCAGCATTTT.

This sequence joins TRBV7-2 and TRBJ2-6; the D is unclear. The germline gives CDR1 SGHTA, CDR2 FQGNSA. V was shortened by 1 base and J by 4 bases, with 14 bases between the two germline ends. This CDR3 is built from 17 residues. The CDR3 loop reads CASSLGAGPGGANVLTF. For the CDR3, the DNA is TGTGCCAGCAGCTTAGGCGCAGGACCCGGCGGGGCCAACGTCCTGACTTTC.

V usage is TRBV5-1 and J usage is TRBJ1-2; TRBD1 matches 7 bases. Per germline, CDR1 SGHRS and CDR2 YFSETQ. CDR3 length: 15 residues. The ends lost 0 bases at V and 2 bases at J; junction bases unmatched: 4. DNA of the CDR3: TGCGCCAGCAGCTTGGACAGGGGAAACAACTATGGCTACACCTTC. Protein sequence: CASSLDRGNNYGYTF.

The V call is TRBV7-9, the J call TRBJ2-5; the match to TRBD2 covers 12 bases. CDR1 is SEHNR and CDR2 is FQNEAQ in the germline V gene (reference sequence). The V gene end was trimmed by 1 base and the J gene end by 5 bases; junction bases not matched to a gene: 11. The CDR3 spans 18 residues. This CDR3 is CASSLVLAGGPTTETQYF. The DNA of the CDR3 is TGTGCCAGCAGCTTAGTACTAGCGGGGGGACCGACGACTGAGACCCAGTACTTC.

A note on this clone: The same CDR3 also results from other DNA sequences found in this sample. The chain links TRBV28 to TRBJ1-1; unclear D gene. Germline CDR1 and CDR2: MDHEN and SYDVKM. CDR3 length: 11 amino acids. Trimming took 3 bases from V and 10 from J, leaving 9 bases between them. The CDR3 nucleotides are TGTGCCAGCAGTTTCGTAGGCGCAGCTTTCTTT. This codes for CASSFVGAAFF.